The 17 T cell receptor beta chains in this list originate from one sample, sequenced in a study of blood T cell repertoires in COVID-19. Using immunoSEQ multiplex PCR, the repertoire was profiled, and TCRdb retains in-frame clones only, with some absent. Among just over 350,000 clones listed, 70% to 90% were seen once. The sequenced material came from peripheral blood. The receptors here all came from a woman aged 60 to 75 with COVID-19, enrolled during active disease.

This sequence joins TRBV7-9 and TRBJ2-1, with a weak D call TRBD2 (5 bases). Between the trimmed V and J ends, which lost 4 bases and 4 bases, there was a span of 17 bases. The CDR3 has 16 residues. CDR1 and CDR2 (germline): SEHNR, FQNEAQ (reference sequence). CDR3 sequence reads: CASSSEQRVLYNEQFF. The CDR3 coding sequence is TGTGCCAGCAGCTCAGAACAGAGGGTCCTTTACAATGAGCAGTTCTTC.

V usage is TRBV20-1 and J usage is TRBJ2-5; 9 nucleotides align to TRBD2. Germline V gene data show CDR1 as DFQATT and CDR2 as SNEGSKA (reference sequence). V was pared by 3 bases and J by 6 bases, with 8 bases of the junction left unmatched. This CDR3 is 14 amino acids long. The CDR3 spells CSASRIAGEKTQYF. The DNA of the CDR3 is TGCAGTGCTAGTCGCATAGCGGGGGAAAAGACCCAGTACTTC.

The chain recombines TRBV4-3 with TRBJ2-7; a weak D match, TRBD1 (5 bases). Between the trimmed V and J ends, which lost 0 bases and 5 bases, there was a span of 14 bases. CDR1 is LGHNA, CDR2 YSLEER, per germline. The CDR3 contains 15 residues. The CDR3 DNA reads TGCGCCAGCAGCCAAGATGGGCAGGGAAATAACGAGCAGTACTTC. This encodes CASSQDGQGNNEQYF.

The chain joins TRBV24-1 to TRBJ2-1; TRBD2 might be the D (5 bases). The germline V and J ends were trimmed by 5 bases and 5 bases, with 18 bases remaining between them. Per the germline V gene, CDR1 is KGHDR and CDR2 is SFDVKD. This CDR3 has 16 residues. The chain's CDR3 is CATSGGFGKENNEQFF. The CDR3 DNA is TGTGCCACCAGTGGCGGGTTTGGCAAAGAAAACAATGAGCAGTTCTTC.

The V call is TRBV7-2, the J call TRBJ1-3; D unresolved. V gave up 3 bases and J gave up 0 bases, with 12 bases separating them. The CDR3 consists of 16 residues. The germline CDR1 and CDR2 sequences are SGHTA and FQGNSA. CDR3 region: CASSFSDLGSGNTIYF. CDR3 bases: TGTGCCAGCAGCTTCTCCGACCTAGGCTCTGGAAACACCATATATTTT.

This rearrangement joins TRBV7-2 to TRBJ1-4; TRBD1 is a possible D gene (5 bases). The V end lost 5 bases, the J end lost 7 bases, and 20 bases lay between the germline ends. The CDR3 has 16 amino acids. Germline V gives CDR1 SGHTA, CDR2 FQGNSA. CDR3 bases: TGTGCCAGCAGCCCCCGCACCCGGCAGGGAGGTGAAAAACTGTTTTTT. Its protein is CASSPRTRQGGEKLFF.

The V gene is TRBV7-2, the J gene TRBJ2-5; a weak D match, TRBD2 (5 bases). CDR1 and CDR2 from the germline V gene are SGHTA and FQGNSA. V lost 6 bases and J 0 bases, leaving 11 bases between the germline ends. This CDR3 spans 14 amino acids. The CDR3 DNA reads TGTGCCAGCAGAGTAACTAGTGACCAAGAGACCCAGTACTTC. Its translation: CASRVTSDQETQYF.

The V and J genes are TRBV9 and TRBJ2-5; 8 nucleotides match TRBD2. This CDR3 has 14 residues. The V gene end was trimmed by 7 bases and the J gene end by 5 bases; junction bases not matched to a gene: 10. Germline CDR1 and CDR2: SGDLS and YYNGEE. The CDR3 DNA reads TGTGCCAGCGCACCCGGGGGGGGCCGGGAGACCCAGTACTTC. Protein product: CASAPGGGRETQYF.

This rearrangement joins TRBV12-5 to TRBJ1-2, with a tentative D call TRBD1 (5 bases). There are 14 residues in the CDR3. Per germline, CDR1 LGHNT and CDR2 FRNRAP. The V gene lost 5 bases and the J gene lost 5 bases, with 15 bases spanning the gap. The CDR3 here is CASGTPGTEYGYTF. CDR3 sequence (DNA): TGTGCTAGTGGTACTCCCGGGACTGAGTATGGCTACACCTTC.

The rearrangement uses TRBV11-3 and TRBJ2-5; possibly TRBD2 for D (5 bases). V was shortened by 3 bases and J by 2 bases, with 7 bases between the two germline ends. The CDR3 loop spans 13 amino acids. Germline V gene sequence: CDR1 SGHNT, CDR2 YENEEA. CDR3 DNA sequence: TGTGCCAGCAGCTTCCAGCGGCAAGAGACCCAGTACTTC. Residues: CASSFQRQETQYF. Combining the CDR3 with reference TRBV11-3 and TRBJ2-5 gives the whole variable domain EAGVVQSPRYKIIEKKQPVAFWCNPISGHNTLYWYLQNLGQGPELLIRYENEEAVDDSQLPKDRFSAERLKGVDSTLKIQPAELGDSAVYLCASSFQRQETQYFGPGTRLLVL.

V and J are TRBV5-4 and TRBJ1-1, with D unclear. The V end lost 3 bases, the J end lost 4 bases, and 16 bases lay between the germline ends. Germline V CDR1 and CDR2: SGHNT, YYREEE (reference sequence). There are 15 residues in the CDR3. The CDR3 loop is CASSSSPAGGTEAFF. The CDR3 DNA sequence: TGTGCCAGCAGCTCGAGCCCCGCCGGAGGCACTGAAGCTTTCTTT.

This clone was detected only a few times. The V and J genes are TRBV19 and TRBJ2-7; TRBD2 matches at 14 bases. This CDR3 spans 19 amino acids. Germline values: CDR1 LNHDA, CDR2 SQIVND (reference sequence). V shed 4 bases and J 1 base; nucleotides not matched to a gene: 12. Here the CDR3 reads CASSTRTSGGITRSYEQYF. The CDR3 DNA reads TGTGCCAGTAGTACTCGGACTAGCGGGGGGATTACCCGTTCCTACGAGCAGTACTTC.

The CDR3 region has the DNA TGTGCCAGCAGTGAACCAACAAGACATGGAAACACCATATATTTT. Translating it yields CASSEPTRHGNTIYF. The chain employs TRBV2 and TRBJ1-3, with D unresolved. The V gene lost 2 bases and the J gene lost 3 bases, with 11 bases spanning the gap. CDR1 and CDR2 from the germline V gene are SNHLY and FYNNEI. The CDR3 sequence is 15 residues long.

The chain combines TRBV9 with TRBJ2-2; 7 nucleotides align to TRBD1. The germline CDR1 and CDR2 sequences are SGDLS and YYNGEE. J gave up 7 bases and V 4 bases, and 13 bases lay outside the gene matches. The CDR3 has 16 amino acids. The CDR3 spells CASSPIQGERFGELFF. The CDR3 region has the DNA TGTGCCAGCAGCCCAATCCAGGGGGAGAGGTTCGGGGAGCTGTTTTTT. The full variable domain, rest sourced from reference TRBV9 and TRBJ2-2, is DSGVTQTPKHLITATGQRVTLRCSPRSGDLSVYWYQQSLDQGLQFLIQYYNGEERAKGNILERFSAQQFPDLHSELNLSSLELGDSALYFCASSPIQGERFGELFFGEGSRLTVL.

V usage is TRBV19 and J usage is TRBJ1-6, with a possible D match to TRBD1 (5 bases). Between the trimmed V and J ends, which lost 7 bases and 6 bases, there was a span of 16 bases. Per the germline V gene, CDR1 is LNHDA and CDR2 is SQIVND (reference sequence). The CDR3 spans 15 residues. CDR3: CASTPLVGANSPLHF. The CDR3 DNA reads TGTGCCAGTACCCCCTTAGTAGGGGCTAATTCACCCCTCCACTTT.

The chain recombines TRBV4-1 with TRBJ1-5; 7 nucleotides line up with TRBD1. J was trimmed by 2 bases and V by 4 bases; bases with no gene match: 14. Germline values: CDR1 MGHRA, CDR2 YSYEKL. CDR3 length: 18 amino acids. The CDR3 DNA is TGCGCCAGCAGCCTGCAATCACAGGGGACCCGTCGCAATCAGCCCCAGCATTTT. This gives the protein CASSLQSQGTRRNQPQHF.

This sequence joins TRBV13 and TRBJ2-5; the match to TRBD2 covers 8 bases. After removal of 4 bases from V and 4 bases from J, the junction contained 11 bases not matched to a gene. The germline gives CDR1 PRHDT, CDR2 FYEKMQ (reference sequence). The CDR3 totals 16 residues. In nucleotides, the CDR3 is TGTGCCAGCAGCTCAACCCGGGGGACTAGAGGAGAGACCCAGTACTTC. This gives the protein CASSSTRGTRGETQYF. The variable domain in full, completed from reference TRBV13 and TRBJ2-5, reads AAGVIQSPRHLIKEKRETATLKCYPIPRHDTVYWYQQGPGQDPQFLISFYEKMQSDKGSIPDRFSAQQFSDYHSELNMSSLELGDSALYFCASSSTRGTRGETQYFGPGTRLLVL.